Below, 26 T cell receptor beta chains from the same sample are listed, as sequenced in a study of cytomegalovirus exposure and HLA in healthy donors. The PCR employed 60 Vbeta primers together with 13 Jbeta primers. Data came from immunoSEQ multiplex PCR; TCRdb stores just in-frame clones and leaves some out. This table has 80,000 to 130,000 clones, about 79% appearing once. The sample consisted of PBMCs. The receptors originated from a woman under 30 in good health and CMV-seronegative.

The chain uses TRBV4-3 and TRBJ2-2; 8 nucleotides align to TRBD1. V lost 0 bases, J lost 0 bases, and 6 bases stayed unmatched. The length of the CDR3 is 18 residues. The germline CDR1 and CDR2 sequences are LGHNA and YSLEER. In DNA, the CDR3 is TGCGCCAGCAGCCAAGATCTCAGGACAGGGACGAACACCGGGGAGCTGTTTTTT. Its translation: CASSQDLRTGTNTGELFF.

The V call is TRBV28, the J call TRBJ1-6; 10 bases map to TRBD1. The V gene's germline CDR1 is MDHEN and CDR2 SYDVKM. The CDR3 contains 18 residues. J lost 3 bases, V lost 6 bases, and 11 bases had no gene match. Here the CDR3 reads CASSSDGTGDFYNSPLHF. CDR3 sequence (DNA): TGTGCCAGCAGCTCAGACGGGACAGGGGATTTCTATAATTCACCCCTCCACTTT.

J is TRBJ2-1 and V is TRBV27; the match to TRBD2 covers 9 bases. With V trimmed by 8 bases and J by 4 bases, 9 bases remained unmatched. CDR1 and CDR2 (germline): MNHEY, SMNVEV (reference sequence). CDR3 size: 15 residues. The CDR3 region is CASHGRGGGYNEQFF. CDR3 sequence (DNA): TGTGCCAGCCATGGGCGGGGGGGTGGTTACAATGAGCAGTTCTTC.

The chain combines TRBV11-2 with TRBJ1-5, with D tentatively TRBD1 (5 bases). The germline V gene has CDR1 SGHAT and CDR2 FQNNGV. V gave up 5 bases and J gave up 0 bases, with 14 bases separating them. The CDR3 is 16 residues long. CDR3: CASSPGGGTSNQPQHF. The DNA for the CDR3 is TGTGCCAGCAGCCCCGGGGGGGGGACTAGCAATCAGCCCCAGCATTTT.

V is TRBV28 and J is TRBJ2-1, with 14 bases fitting TRBD2. Germline loops: CDR1 MDHEN, CDR2 SYDVKM. V lost 4 bases, J lost 7 bases, and 12 bases stayed unmatched. The CDR3 sequence is 18 residues long. The CDR3 region is CASSSPRGTSGSLNEQFF. Written as DNA, the CDR3 is TGTGCCAGCAGTTCACCCCGGGGGACTAGCGGGAGCTTAAATGAGCAGTTCTTC. The whole variable domain, remainder taken from reference TRBV28 and TRBJ2-1, is DVKVTQSSRYLVKRTGEKVFLECVQDMDHENMFWYRQDPGLGLRLIYFSYDVKMKEKGDIPEGYSVSREKKERFSLILESASTNQTSMYLCASSSPRGTSGSLNEQFFGPGTRLTVL.

The chain combines TRBV7-3 with TRBJ1-1; D is unclear. The CDR3 sequence is 15 residues long. Trimming stripped 4 bases from V and 4 bases from J, with 16 bases between. Germline CDR1 and CDR2: SGHTA and FQGTGA. Here the CDR3 reads CASSYPDREATEAFF. The CDR3 nucleotides are TGTGCCAGCAGCTACCCGGACCGGGAGGCCACTGAAGCTTTCTTT.

V gene TRBV6-5 combines with J gene TRBJ2-1; 14 nucleotides agree with TRBD2. V lost 3 bases, J lost 8 bases, and 6 bases stayed unmatched. Per the germline V gene, CDR1 is MNHEY and CDR2 is SVGAGI. There are 16 residues in the CDR3. The CDR3 reads CASSYKGTSGSYEQFF. CDR3 nucleotide sequence: TGTGCCAGCAGTTATAAGGGGACTAGCGGGAGCTATGAGCAGTTCTTC.

The chain joins TRBV7-2 to TRBJ2-3; 8 bases match TRBD2. V shed 0 bases and J 7 bases; nucleotides not matched to a gene: 3. The germline V gene encodes CDR1 SGHTA and CDR2 FQGNSA. The CDR3 consists of 14 residues. The CDR3 spells CASSLAGTRNTQYF. CDR3 nucleotides: TGTGCCAGCAGCTTAGCCGGGACTAGAAATACGCAGTATTTT.

The chain links TRBV18 to TRBJ1-6; 9 bases agree with TRBD1. CDR1 KGHSH and CDR2 LQKENI come from the germline V gene. V was pared by 0 bases and J by 7 bases, with 4 bases of the junction left unmatched. The CDR3 is 16 amino acids. CDR3 nucleotide sequence: TGTGCCAGCTCACCACCGGACAGGGGAGGAAATTCACCCCTCCACTTT. This gives the protein CASSPPDRGGNSPLHF. The full variable domain, rest sourced from reference TRBV18 and TRBJ1-6, is NAGVMQNPRHLVRRRGQEARLRCSPMKGHSHVYWYRQLPEEGLKFMVYLQKENIIDESGMPKERFSAEFPKEGPSILRIQQVVRGDSAAYFCASSPPDRGGNSPLHFGNGTRLTVT.

The rearrangement joins TRBV7-9 to TRBJ2-3; D possibly corresponds to TRBD2 (6 bases). In germline, CDR1 is SEHNR, CDR2 FQNEAQ (reference sequence). V was clipped by 1 base and J by 4 bases, with 24 bases between them. This CDR3 is 19 amino acids long. DNA for the CDR3: TGTGCCAGCAGCTTAGAGAGGTCCGGAGGGCGCGAAGAACCAGATACGCAGTATTTT. It codes for CASSLERSGGREEPDTQYF.

This clone showed up just a few times. V gene TRBV6-5 combines with J gene TRBJ2-6, with D unclear. The CDR3 is made up of 14 amino acids. V was cut by 6 bases and J by 1 base, with 7 bases left in between. The V gene's germline CDR1 is MNHEY and CDR2 SVGAGI. CDR3 region: CASSTKSGANVLTF. The CDR3, as DNA: TGTGCCAGCAGCACTAAATCTGGGGCCAACGTCCTGACTTTC.

The chain joins TRBV6-1 to TRBJ1-6; the D is unclear. The V end was cut by 3 bases, the J end by 0 bases, with 9 bases between. The CDR3 has 16 amino acids. The germline V gene has CDR1 MNHNS and CDR2 SASEGT. CDR3 sequence: CASSDSWSSYNSPLHF. The CDR3 nucleotides are TGTGCCAGCAGTGATTCATGGAGCTCCTATAATTCACCCCTCCACTTT.

The chain recombines TRBV2 with TRBJ2-7; 7 nucleotides line up with TRBD2. V lost 3 bases and J lost 7; bases outside the gene matches: 12. The germline V gene has CDR1 SNHLY and CDR2 FYNNEI. CDR3 size: 15 residues. In nucleotides, the CDR3 is TGTGCCAGCAGTGAGGCCTGGGACTACGATGGGGAGCAGTACTTC. Translated: CASSEAWDYDGEQYF.

V usage is TRBV19 and J usage is TRBJ2-7; TRBD2 agrees at 7 bases. Germline V CDR1 and CDR2: LNHDA, SQIVND (reference sequence). The CDR3 runs 14 residues. The ends lost 5 bases at V and 3 bases at J; junction bases unmatched: 7. The CDR3, as DNA: TGTGCCAGTAGTGCTAGCGGATTCATCTACGAGCAGTACTTC. This sequence encodes CASSASGFIYEQYF.

The rearrangement uses TRBV2 and TRBJ2-7; D is uncertain. CDR3 length: 14 residues. Germline values: CDR1 SNHLY, CDR2 FYNNEI. V lost 6 bases and J lost 0, with 12 bases in between. The CDR3 reads CASREIAVSYEQYF. The CDR3 region has the DNA TGTGCCAGCAGGGAGATAGCCGTCTCCTACGAGCAGTACTTC.

The V gene is TRBV7-8, the J gene TRBJ2-3, with 11 bases identical to TRBD1. The V gene's germline CDR1 is SGHVS and CDR2 FQNEAQ. CDR3 size: 16 residues. J was trimmed by 5 bases and V by 4 bases; bases with no gene match: 8. The DNA of the CDR3 is TGTGCCAGCAGCTCGAAAGGACAGGGGGCTATAGATACGCAGTATTTT. Amino acids: CASSSKGQGAIDTQYF.

This clone was counted a few times. This chain connects TRBV28 to TRBJ2-7, with a tentative D call TRBD2 (6 bases). CDR1 and CDR2 (germline): MDHEN, SYDVKM. The CDR3 totals 16 residues. Trimming took 6 bases from V and 6 from J, leaving 24 bases between them. The CDR3 DNA follows: TGTGCCAGCAGCCCGGCCGCGGGGCGGGAAGTAAGCGAGCAGTACTTC. Amino acid sequence: CASSPAAGREVSEQYF.

The sample holds one count of this clone. The CDR3 protein is CASRLAGGISYEQYF. The DNA of the CDR3 is TGTGCCAGCAGGTTAGCGGGGGGAATTTCCTACGAGCAGTACTTC. The chain is built from TRBV27 and TRBJ2-5; 10 bases match TRBD2. The J call may be incorrect, as the DNA end agrees better with TRBJ2-7. The CDR3 consists of 15 residues. The germline gives CDR1 MNHEY, CDR2 SMNVEV (reference sequence).

The chain uses TRBV19 and TRBJ1-1, with D uncertain. Trimming took off 5 bases at V and 0 bases at J, with 7 bases between the two ends. Looked up from germline, CDR1 is LNHDA and CDR2 is SQIVND (reference sequence). This CDR3 has 13 residues. CDR3 loop: CASSLSVNTEAFF. CDR3 bases: TGTGCCAGTAGTTTATCGGTGAACACTGAAGCTTTCTTT.

The gene calls are TRBV2 and TRBJ1-2; D unresolved. Germline CDR1 SNHLY, CDR2 FYNNEI. The CDR3 runs 16 residues. The V end lost 6 bases, the J end lost 3 bases, and 20 bases lay between the germline ends. As DNA, the CDR3 is TGTGCCAGCAGCGTAGGGCTTATGGGAGACTACTATGGCTACACCTTC. Its protein product is CASSVGLMGDYYGYTF. Drawing the rest from reference TRBV2 and TRBJ1-2, the complete variable domain is EPEVTQTPSHQVTQMGQEVILRCVPISNHLYFYWYRQILGQKVEFLVSFYNNEISEKSEIFDDQFSVERPDGSNFTLKIRSTKLEDSAMYFCASSVGLMGDYYGYTFGSGTRLTVV.

This clone occurred a few times. The chain joins TRBV6-5 to TRBJ2-2; tentatively, D is TRBD1 (5 bases). Germline V gives CDR1 MNHEY, CDR2 SVGAGI. Trimming took 6 bases from V and 2 from J, leaving 7 bases between them. This CDR3 contains 13 residues. The CDR3 loop reads CASRDSNTGELFF. The CDR3, as DNA: TGTGCCAGCAGAGACAGTAACACCGGGGAGCTGTTTTTT.

Concerning this clone itself: At one boundary the junction diverges from the germline segment, which might be a read error. CDR3 DNA: TGTGCCGGCAGTTCGGACAGTAACAATCAGCCCCAGCATTTT. This codes for CAGSSDSNNQPQHF. The chain employs TRBV28 and TRBJ1-5; perhaps TRBD1 as D (6 bases). This CDR3 spans 14 amino acids. Germline-derived CDR1 and CDR2 are MDHEN and SYDVKM.

The V and J genes are TRBV27 and TRBJ1-1; D not certain. The CDR3 length is 13 residues. Germline assignment: CDR1 MNHEY and CDR2 SMNVEV (reference sequence). The germline V and J ends were trimmed by 5 bases and 2 bases, with 9 bases remaining between them. The DNA of the CDR3 is TGTGCCAGCAGTATTACAGTAAACACTGAAGCTTTCTTT. This codes for CASSITVNTEAFF.

CDR3 residues: CASSPLTSGSETQYF. CDR3 sequence (DNA): TGTGCCAGCTCACCATTAACTAGCGGGTCAGAGACCCAGTACTTC. The gene calls are TRBV18 and TRBJ2-5, with 9 bases aligning to TRBD2. The junction had 5 bases not matched to a gene; V was cut back by 2 bases and J by 4 bases. The germline V gene encodes CDR1 KGHSH and CDR2 LQKENI. The CDR3 has 15 amino acids.

This chain joins TRBV4-3 and TRBJ1-3; D perhaps matches TRBD1 (5 bases). The CDR3 is 14 residues long. The V and J ends lost 2 bases and 4 bases respectively, with 9 bases between them. The germline V gene has CDR1 LGHNA and CDR2 YSLEER. CDR3 amino acids: CASSQQGSGNTIYF. The CDR3 nucleotides read TGCGCCAGCAGCCAACAGGGATCCGGAAACACCATATATTTT.

CDR3 loop: CASSPRTGGRETQYF. CDR3 bases: TGTGCCAGCAGCCCAAGGACAGGGGGCCGGGAGACCCAGTACTTC. The chain is built from TRBV5-4 and TRBJ2-5, with 11 positions matching TRBD1. Trimming cost V 4 bases and J 5 bases; bases outside gene matches: 7. The CDR3 is 15 residues long. CDR1 SGHNT and CDR2 YYREEE come from the germline V gene (reference sequence).